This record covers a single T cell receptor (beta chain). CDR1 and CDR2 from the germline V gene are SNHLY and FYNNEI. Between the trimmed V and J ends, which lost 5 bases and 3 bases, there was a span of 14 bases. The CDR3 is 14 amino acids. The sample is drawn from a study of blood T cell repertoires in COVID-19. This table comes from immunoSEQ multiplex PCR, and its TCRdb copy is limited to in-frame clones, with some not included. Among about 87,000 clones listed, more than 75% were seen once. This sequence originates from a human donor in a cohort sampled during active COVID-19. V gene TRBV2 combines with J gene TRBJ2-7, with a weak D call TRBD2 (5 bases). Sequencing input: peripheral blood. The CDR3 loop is CASSLARELYEQYF. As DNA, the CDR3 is TGTGCCAGCAGTCTTGCGAGGGAGCTCTACGAGCAGTACTTC.